The source of this T cell receptor beta chain is a study of OX40 agonist ivuxolimab in advanced cancers. Whole-study context: A mean age of roughly 62 years, range about 20 to 79, was recorded, and 82.7% were male.

Here immunoSEQ multiplex PCR was the method, and the copy in TCRdb shows in-frame clones only, minus some. The repertoire holds about 46,000 clones, around 91% seen once, with approximately 12% in the top ten. This CDR3 has 15 residues. Trimming stripped 3 bases from V and 2 bases from J, with 13 bases between. Germline V gene lookup returns CDR1 LNHNV and CDR2 YYDKDF (reference sequence). This TCR was sampled from an adult with an advanced solid tumor such as melanoma, head and neck, liver or kidney cancer. Sample: CD4+ or CD8+ T cells sorted from blood, taken in a trial of the OX40 agonist ivuxolimab. The chain joins TRBV15 to TRBJ1-2; tentative D call: TRBD1 (6 bases). This CDR3 reads CATSRRGGENYGYTF. The CDR3 DNA reads as TGTGCCACCAGCAGGAGAGGGGGTGAAAACTATGGCTACACCTTC.